This TCR beta chain came from a study of PD-L1 blockade in urothelial cancer. Study-wide context: Blood analysis took place 3 weeks (second dose) and 6 weeks after treatment start.

The repertoire was sequenced with immunoSEQ multiplex PCR; TCRdb's copy has only in-frame clones and lacks some. The sample records roughly 30,000 clones, about nine tenths being singletons. Regarding this clone: The germline gene is not matched at one end of the junction; a read error may be the cause.

Described time point: peripheral blood 6 weeks after treatment start. Disease in patients was locally advanced or metastatic urothelial carcinoma. The CDR3 covers 11 residues. Germline V gene data show CDR1 as MDHEN and CDR2 as SYDVKM. The specimen was PBMCs, collected around atezolizumab (anti-PD-L1) treatment. This receptor was obtained from a man older than 75 with urothelial cancer. The gene calls are TRBV28 and TRBJ2-7; D uncertain. CDR3 residues: CASSHAYGQYF. The CDR3 DNA is TGTGCCAGCAGCCACGCCTACGGGCAGTACTTC.